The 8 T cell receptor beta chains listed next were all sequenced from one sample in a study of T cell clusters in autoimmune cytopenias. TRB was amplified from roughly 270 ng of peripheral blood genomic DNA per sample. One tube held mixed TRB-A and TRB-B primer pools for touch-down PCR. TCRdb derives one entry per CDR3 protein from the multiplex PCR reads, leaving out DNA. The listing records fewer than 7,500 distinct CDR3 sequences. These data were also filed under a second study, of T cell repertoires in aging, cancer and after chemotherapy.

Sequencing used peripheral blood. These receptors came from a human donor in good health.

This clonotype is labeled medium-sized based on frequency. The CDR3 loop reads CASSLMGEQETQYF. The rearrangement links TRBV5-1 to TRBJ2-5; without DNA, the TCRdb call of TRBD2 cannot be checked. The CDR3 has 14 residues. Germline V gives CDR1 SGHRS, CDR2 YFSETQ.

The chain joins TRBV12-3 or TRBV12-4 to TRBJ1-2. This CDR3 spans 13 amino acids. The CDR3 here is CASSLTLRGGYTF.

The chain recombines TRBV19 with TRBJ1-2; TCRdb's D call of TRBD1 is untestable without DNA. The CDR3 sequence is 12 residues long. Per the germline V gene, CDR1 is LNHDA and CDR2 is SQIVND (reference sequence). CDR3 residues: CASSYPRYGYTF.

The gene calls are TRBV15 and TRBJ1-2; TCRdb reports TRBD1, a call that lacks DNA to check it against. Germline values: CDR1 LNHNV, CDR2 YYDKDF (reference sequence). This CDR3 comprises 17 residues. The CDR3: CATSRKTGTAPGYGYTF.

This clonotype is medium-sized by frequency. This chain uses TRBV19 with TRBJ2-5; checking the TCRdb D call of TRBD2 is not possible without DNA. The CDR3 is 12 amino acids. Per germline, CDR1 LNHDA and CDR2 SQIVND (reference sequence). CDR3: CASRLAGETQYF.

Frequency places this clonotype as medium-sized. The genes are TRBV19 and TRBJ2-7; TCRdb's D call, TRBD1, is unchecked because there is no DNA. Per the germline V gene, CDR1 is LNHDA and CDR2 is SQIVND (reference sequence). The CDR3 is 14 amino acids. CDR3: CASSVTGAPYEQYF.

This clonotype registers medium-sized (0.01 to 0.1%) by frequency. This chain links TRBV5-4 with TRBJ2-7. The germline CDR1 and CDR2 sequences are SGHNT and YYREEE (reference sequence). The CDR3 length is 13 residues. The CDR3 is CASSPDNSYEQYF. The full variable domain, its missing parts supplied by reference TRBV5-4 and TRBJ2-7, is ETGVTQSPTHLIKTRGQQVTLRCSSQSGHNTVSWYQQALGQGPQFIFQYYREEENGRGNFPPRFSGLQFPNYSSELNVNALELDDSALYLCASSPDNSYEQYFGPGTRLTVT.

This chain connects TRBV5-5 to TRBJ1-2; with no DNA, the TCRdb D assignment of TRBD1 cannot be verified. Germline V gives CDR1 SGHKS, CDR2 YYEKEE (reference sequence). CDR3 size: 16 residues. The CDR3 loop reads CASSPNSGATNYGYTF.